The 6 T cell receptor beta chains below were found in one sample sequenced in a study of T-cell reconstitution after alpha-beta-depleted transplantation in children. The authors prepared the TCRbeta library with unique molecular identifiers. Each CDR3 protein is one row after TCRdb ran MiXCR on the PCR reads. The sample lists fewer than 700,000 distinct CDR3 sequences, roughly 13% seen once, with 2.2% in the top ten. The specimen was PBMCs, mostly from graft donor cells, collected 360 days after TCRalphabeta/CD19-depleted stem cell transplant. Every receptor here comes from a male patient younger than 18 who had a stem cell transplant for acute myeloid leukemia, so the T cells may come from the graft donor.

There are a few counts of this clonotype. This chain joins TRBV7-2 and TRBJ2-1; tentatively, D is TRBD1 (6 bases). Germline loops: CDR1 SGHTA, CDR2 FQGNSA. Deletions cut 5 bases from V and 5 bases from J, with 19 bases between. This CDR3 has 16 amino acids. The CDR3 nucleotides read TGTGCCAGCAGCGCTGATACAGGGAGAGGTGACAATGAGCAGTTCTTC. Its translation is CASSADTGRGDNEQFF.

J is TRBJ2-2 and V is TRBV7-3; TRBD2 is a possible D gene (6 bases). Between the trimmed V and J ends, which lost 4 bases and 1 base, there was a span of 13 bases. The CDR3 length is 16 residues. The germline CDR1 and CDR2 sequences are SGHTA and FQGTGA. The CDR3 loop reads CASSSPGLLNTGELFF. The CDR3 nucleotides are TGTGCCAGCAGCTCACCGGGACTCCTGAACACCGGGGAGCTGTTTTTT.

The chain links TRBV23-1 to TRBJ2-5; TRBD2 might be the D (6 bases). TRBV23-1 is an ORF, with its function uncertain. Trimming left V 8 bases short and J 5 bases short, with 30 bases between. The CDR3 runs to 18 residues. The chain's CDR3 is CASLRFGGPSTSSETQYF. The CDR3, as DNA: TGCGCCAGCTTACGGTTTGGAGGGCCCTCGACATCATCCGAGACCCAGTACTTC.

The chain combines TRBV9 with TRBJ2-7; 7 bases map to TRBD2. This CDR3 region has 16 residues. Germline V gene sequence: CDR1 SGDLS, CDR2 YYNGEE. With 4 bases clipped from V and 2 bases from J, the junction kept 12 bases outside the gene matches. In nucleotides, the CDR3 is TGTGCCAGCAGCCCCCCCCCTCGGGGGGTCCCCTACGAGCAGTACTTC. It is translated as CASSPPPRGVPYEQYF.

This clonotype was observed a few times. The genes are TRBV2 and TRBJ1-1; D is unresolved. The germline V gene has CDR1 SNHLY and CDR2 FYNNEI. The CDR3 sequence is 14 residues long. Trimming removed 6 bases from V and 5 bases from J, with 16 bases in between. The CDR3 DNA follows: TGTGCCAGCAGGCCCCAGAGGGCAGATACTGAAGCTTTCTTT. Its protein is CASRPQRADTEAFF.

This clonotype was observed a few times. The rearrangement joins TRBV12-3 or TRBV12-4 to TRBJ2-3; D possibly corresponds to TRBD2 (6 bases). The V end was cut by 6 bases, the J end by 2 bases, with 15 bases between. The CDR3 is 15 amino acids. CDR3 nucleotide sequence: TGTGCCAGCAGGAGGAGCTTAGCGGACACAGATACGCAGTATTTT. This codes for CASRRSLADTDTQYF.